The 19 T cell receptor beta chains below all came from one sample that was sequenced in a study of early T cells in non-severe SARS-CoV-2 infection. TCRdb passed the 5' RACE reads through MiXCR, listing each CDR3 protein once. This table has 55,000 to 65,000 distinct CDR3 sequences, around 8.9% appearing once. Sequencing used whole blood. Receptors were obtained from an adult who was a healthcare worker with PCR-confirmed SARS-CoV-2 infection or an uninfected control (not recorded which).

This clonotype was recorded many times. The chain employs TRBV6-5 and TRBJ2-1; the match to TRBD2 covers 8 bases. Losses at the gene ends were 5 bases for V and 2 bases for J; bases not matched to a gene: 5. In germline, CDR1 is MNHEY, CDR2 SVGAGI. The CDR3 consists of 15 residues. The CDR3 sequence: CASSRAGEAYNEQFF. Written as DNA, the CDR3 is TGTGCCAGCAGTCGAGCGGGAGAGGCCTACAATGAGCAGTTCTTC.

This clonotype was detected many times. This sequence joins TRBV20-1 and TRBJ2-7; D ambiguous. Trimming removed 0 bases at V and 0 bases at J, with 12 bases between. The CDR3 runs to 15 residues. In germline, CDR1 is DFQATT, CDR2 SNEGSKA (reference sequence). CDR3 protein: CSARDKPLSSYEQYF. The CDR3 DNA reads TGCAGTGCTAGAGACAAGCCCTTGAGCTCCTACGAGCAGTACTTC.

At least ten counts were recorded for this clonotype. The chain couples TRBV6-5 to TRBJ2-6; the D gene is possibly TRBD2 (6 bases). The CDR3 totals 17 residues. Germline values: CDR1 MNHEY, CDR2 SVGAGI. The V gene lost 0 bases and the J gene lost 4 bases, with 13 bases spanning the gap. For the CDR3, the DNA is TGTGCCAGCAGTTACTCCGGGGGTTCCTCCGGGGCCAACGTCCTGACTTTC. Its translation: CASSYSGGSSGANVLTF.

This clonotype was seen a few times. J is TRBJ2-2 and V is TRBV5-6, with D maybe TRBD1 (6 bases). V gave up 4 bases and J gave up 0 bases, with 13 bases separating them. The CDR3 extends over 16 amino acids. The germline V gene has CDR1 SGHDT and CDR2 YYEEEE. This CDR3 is CASSLIGTTNTGELFF. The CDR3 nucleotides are TGTGCCAGCAGCCTGATAGGGACAACGAACACCGGGGAGCTGTTTTTT.

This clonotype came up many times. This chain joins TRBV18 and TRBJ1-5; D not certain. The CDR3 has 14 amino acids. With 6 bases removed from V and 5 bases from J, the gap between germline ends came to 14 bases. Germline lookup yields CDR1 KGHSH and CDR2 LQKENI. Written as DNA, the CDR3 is TGTGCCAGCTCGAGCCGCGCAGCTGATCAGCCCCAGCATTTT. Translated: CASSSRAADQPQHF. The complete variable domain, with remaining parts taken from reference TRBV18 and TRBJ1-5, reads NAGVMQNPRHLVRRRGQEARLRCSPMKGHSHVYWYRQLPEEGLKFMVYLQKENIIDESGMPKERFSAEFPKEGPSILRIQQVVRGDSAAYFCASSSRAADQPQHFGDGTRLSIL.

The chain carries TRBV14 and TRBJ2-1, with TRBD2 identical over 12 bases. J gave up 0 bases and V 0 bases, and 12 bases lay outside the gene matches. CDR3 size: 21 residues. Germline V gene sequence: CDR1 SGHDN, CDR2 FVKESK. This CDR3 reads CASSQDVGLTSGRNSYNEQFF. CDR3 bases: TGTGCCAGCAGCCAAGATGTAGGGCTGACTAGCGGGAGAAACTCCTACAATGAGCAGTTCTTC.

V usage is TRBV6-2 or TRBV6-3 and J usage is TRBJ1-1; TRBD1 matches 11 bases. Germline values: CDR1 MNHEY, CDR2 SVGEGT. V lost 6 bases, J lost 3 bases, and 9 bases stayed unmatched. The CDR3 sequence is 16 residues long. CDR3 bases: TGTGCCAGCAGACCTACTCGGGACAGGGGGGACACTGAAGCTTTCTTT. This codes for CASRPTRDRGDTEAFF.

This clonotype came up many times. The CDR3 reads CATSDFTGQGQFF. CDR3 in DNA: TGTGCCACCAGTGATTTCACCGGGCAGGGGCAGTTCTTC. The V and J genes are TRBV24-1 and TRBJ2-1; tentatively, D is TRBD1 (5 bases). From germline, CDR1 is KGHDR and CDR2 SFDVKD. The CDR3 extends over 13 amino acids. The V end was cut by 1 base, the J end by 12 bases, with 12 bases between.

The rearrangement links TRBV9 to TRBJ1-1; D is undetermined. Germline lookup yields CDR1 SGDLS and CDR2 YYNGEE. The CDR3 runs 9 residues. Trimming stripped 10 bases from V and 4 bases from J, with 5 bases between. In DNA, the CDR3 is TGTGCCCCGACCACTGAAGCTTTCTTT. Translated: CAPTTEAFF.

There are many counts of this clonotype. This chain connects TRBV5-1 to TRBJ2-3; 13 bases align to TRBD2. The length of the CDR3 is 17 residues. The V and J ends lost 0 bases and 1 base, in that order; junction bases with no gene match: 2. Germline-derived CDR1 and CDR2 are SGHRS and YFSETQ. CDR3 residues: CASSLAGLAGGTDTQYF. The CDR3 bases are TGCGCCAGCAGCTTGGCCGGACTAGCGGGAGGCACAGATACGCAGTATTTT.

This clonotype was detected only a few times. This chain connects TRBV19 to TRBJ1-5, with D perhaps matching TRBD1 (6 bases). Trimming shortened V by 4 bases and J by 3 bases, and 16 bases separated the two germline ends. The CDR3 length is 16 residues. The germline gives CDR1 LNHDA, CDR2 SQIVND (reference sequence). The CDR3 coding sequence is TGTGCCAGTAGTACCCCGGGAGGGGGGTACAATCAGCCCCAGCATTTT. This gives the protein CASSTPGGGYNQPQHF.

CDR3 DNA sequence: TGCAGCGCTCGGACAGGGGTAGAGACCCAGTACTTC. This translates into CSARTGVETQYF. The chain has TRBV29-1 and TRBJ2-5, with TRBD1 matching 9 bases. Germline assignment: CDR1 SQVTM and CDR2 ANQGSEA. The CDR3 has 12 amino acids. Trimming removed 7 bases from V and 4 bases from J; junction bases left unmatched: 4.

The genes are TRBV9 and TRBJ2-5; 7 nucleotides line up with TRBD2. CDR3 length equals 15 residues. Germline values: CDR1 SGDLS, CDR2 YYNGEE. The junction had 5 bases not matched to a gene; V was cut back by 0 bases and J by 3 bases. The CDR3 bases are TGTGCCAGCAGCGTAGGGCTAGCGGAAGAAGAGACCCAGTACTTC. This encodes CASSVGLAEEETQYF. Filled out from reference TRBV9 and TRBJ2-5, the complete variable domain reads DSGVTQTPKHLITATGQRVTLRCSPRSGDLSVYWYQQSLDQGLQFLIQYYNGEERAKGNILERFSAQQFPDLHSELNLSSLELGDSALYFCASSVGLAEEETQYFGPGTRLLVL.

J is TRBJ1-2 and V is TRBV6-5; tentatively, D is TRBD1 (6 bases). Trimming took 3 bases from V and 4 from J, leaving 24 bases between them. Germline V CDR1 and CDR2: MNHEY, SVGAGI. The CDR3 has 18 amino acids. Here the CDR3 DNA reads TGTGCCAGCAGTTATAGGGGGGGTGGATTCAGGACTTTCTATGGCTACACCTTC. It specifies CASSYRGGGFRTFYGYTF.

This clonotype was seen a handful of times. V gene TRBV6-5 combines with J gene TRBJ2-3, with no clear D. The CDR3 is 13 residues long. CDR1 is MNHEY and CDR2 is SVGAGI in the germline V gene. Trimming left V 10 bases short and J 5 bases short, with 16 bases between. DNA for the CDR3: TGTGCCACCAGCATCCTTGGCGGAGATACGCAGTATTTT. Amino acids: CATSILGGDTQYF.

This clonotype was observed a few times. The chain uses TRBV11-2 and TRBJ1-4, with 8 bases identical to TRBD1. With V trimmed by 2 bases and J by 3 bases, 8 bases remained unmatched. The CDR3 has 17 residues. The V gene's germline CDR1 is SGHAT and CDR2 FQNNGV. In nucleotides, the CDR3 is TGTGCCAGCAGCTTAACGCAGGGGGCGGCTGCTAATGAAAAACTGTTTTTT. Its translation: CASSLTQGAAANEKLFF.

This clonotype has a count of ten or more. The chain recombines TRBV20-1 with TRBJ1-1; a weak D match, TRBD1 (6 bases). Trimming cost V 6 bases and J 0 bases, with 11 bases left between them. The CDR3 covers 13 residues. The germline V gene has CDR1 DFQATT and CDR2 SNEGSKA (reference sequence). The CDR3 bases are TGCAGTGCCAGGGGCCCCATGAACACTGAAGCTTTCTTT. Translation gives CSARGPMNTEAFF.

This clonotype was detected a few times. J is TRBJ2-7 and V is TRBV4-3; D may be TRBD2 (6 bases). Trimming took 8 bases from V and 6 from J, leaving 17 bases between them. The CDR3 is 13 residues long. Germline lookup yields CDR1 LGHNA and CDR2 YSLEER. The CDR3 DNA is TGCGCCAGCGGCACTAGCCTCGGGGCCGAGCAGTACTTC. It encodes CASGTSLGAEQYF.

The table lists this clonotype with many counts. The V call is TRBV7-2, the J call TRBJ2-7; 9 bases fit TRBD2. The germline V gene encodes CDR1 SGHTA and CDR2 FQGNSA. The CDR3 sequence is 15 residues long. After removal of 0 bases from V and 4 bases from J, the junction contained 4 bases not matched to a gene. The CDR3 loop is CASSLASGRQYEQYF. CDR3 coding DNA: TGTGCCAGCAGCTTAGCTAGCGGGAGACAATACGAGCAGTACTTC.